The TCR beta chain described here comes from a study of shared clonotypes between healthy human individuals. Whole-study context: Three plates were used per donor for CD4 naive, three for CD4 memory, two for CD8 naive and one for CD8 memory. General study findings and limits: With several donors compared, around 4.7% of naive CD4 clonotypes were shared. Apart from blood, nothing was sampled; tissue repertoires likely differ.

It was into CD45RA+ naive and CD45RA-negative memory subsets that the CD4+ cells were split. CDR1 and CDR2 (germline): SEHNR, FQNEAQ (reference sequence). The CDR3 runs 15 residues. V was shortened by 1 base and J by 2 bases, with 11 bases between the two germline ends. In this sample, this clone turned up a few times. The target antigen is unknown. Method: immunoSEQ multiplex PCR; TCRdb's copy keeps in-frame clones and lacks some. Of about 2.4 million clones listed, roughly nine tenths are singletons. The rearrangement uses TRBV7-9 and TRBJ1-1; D uncertain. Sample: naive CD4+ T cells sorted from blood. Described subset: CD45RA+ positively selected. This receptor was obtained from a man younger than 30 in good health. The CDR3 sequence is CASSLVATGNTEAFF. DNA for the CDR3: TGTGCCAGCAGCTTAGTGGCTACGGGAAACACTGAAGCTTTCTTT.